One and the same sample provided the 24 T cell receptor beta chains below, sequenced in a study of T cells in women clearing cervical HPV infection. The protocol was immunoSEQ multiplex PCR, while the TCRdb copy is restricted to in-frame clones and leaves out a portion. The sample includes some 31,000 clones. The sequencing sample was made of blood buffy coat. The receptors derive from a woman aged 18-69 years with a cervical HPV16 infection that either progressed to CIN3+ or cleared (not recorded which).

As regards this clone: The read is 3 residues too short to cover the CDR3 end, so that end is filled in from the germline J gene. The chain couples TRBV30 to TRBJ2-2; D gene unclear. This CDR3 has 12 amino acids. From germline, CDR1 is GTSNPN and CDR2 SVGIG (reference sequence). This CDR3 is CAWSFAGEKLFF. The DNA read from the CDR3 is TGTGCCTGGAGTTTCGCAGGCGAAAAG.

Turning to this clone: The read comes to an end 3 residues before the CDR3 does, leaving the germline J gene to fill in the end. The V call is TRBV18, the J call TRBJ1-1, with no clear D. The CDR3 has 14 residues. In germline, CDR1 is KGHSH, CDR2 LQKENI. CDR3 amino acids: CASSPTSVSYEAFF. Partial CDR3 DNA: TGTGCCAGCTCACCGACTAGCGTCTCCTACGAG.

On this clone: Germline and junction disagree at one end, which may indicate a read error. The read halts 3 residues ahead of the CDR3 end, with the missing end drawn from the germline J gene. The V call is TRBV4-2, the J call TRBJ2-2; maybe TRBD2 (5 bases). The CDR3 contains 14 residues. Germline V gene sequence: CDR1 LGHNA, CDR2 YNFKEQ. The DNA read from the CDR3 is TGCGCCAGCAGCCAAGAGGAGGCGGCCGGGGAG. It is translated as CASSQEEAAGE. The whole CDR3 protein reads CASSQEEAAGELFF.

Points on this clone: Read sequence stops 3 residues before the CDR3 end, and the germline J gene provides the missing end. This chain joins TRBV7-3 and TRBJ1-2, with D unclear. Germline loops: CDR1 SGHTA, CDR2 FQGTGA. The CDR3 totals 14 residues. Deletions cut 1 base from V and 3 bases from J, with 9 bases between. CDR3 region: CASSLSGQDYGYTF. The part of the CDR3 DNA that was read is TGTGCCAGCAGCTTAAGTGGGCAAGACTATGGC.

Regarding this clone: The sequenced fragment ends 3 residues before the CDR3 boundary, so the rest is inferred from the germline J gene. This chain connects TRBV19 to TRBJ1-5; 9 positions match TRBD1. The CDR3 sequence is 13 residues long. V was clipped by 6 bases and J by 6 bases; unmatched bases: 3. The germline V gene has CDR1 LNHDA and CDR2 SQIVND (reference sequence). The CDR3 bases that were read are TGTGCCAGTAGAGACAGGGGGGTTCAGCCC. Protein product: CASRDRGVQP. From start to end, the CDR3 is CASRDRGVQPQHF.

Notes on this clone: The read ends 3 residues before the CDR3 terminus; that terminus is restored from the germline J gene. V is TRBV18 and J is TRBJ2-3, with unresolved D. Trimming stripped 0 bases from V and 2 bases from J, with 6 bases between. This CDR3 is 14 amino acids long. Germline V gene data show CDR1 as KGHSH and CDR2 as LQKENI. The DNA read from the CDR3 is TGTGCCAGCTCACCACCTACTCTCACAGATACG. Translation gives CASSPPTLTDT. The full CDR3 protein reads CASSPPTLTDTQYF.

A note on this clone: The read falls 3 residues short of the CDR3 end, and the missing part is taken from the germline J gene. This chain connects TRBV7-6 to TRBJ2-5; weak D call: TRBD2 (5 bases). Germline V gene lookup returns CDR1 SGHVS and CDR2 FNYEAQ. The V gene lost 4 bases and the J gene lost 4 bases, with 10 bases spanning the gap. There are 13 residues in the CDR3. This CDR3 reads CASSSRTGETQYF. Partial CDR3 DNA: TGTGCCAGCAGCTCAAGGACTGGAGAGACC.

As for this clone: The CDR3 is cut off 3 residues early in the read; its end comes from the germline J gene. In the same sample, other DNA sequences code for this CDR3. The chain couples TRBV2 to TRBJ1-3, with 10 bases matching TRBD1. The CDR3 covers 15 residues. With 6 bases clipped from V and 4 bases from J, the junction kept 6 bases outside the gene matches. Germline V CDR1 and CDR2: SNHLY, FYNNEI. CDR3 DNA (partial): TGTGCCAGCAGGCTGACAGGGGGCGCGGGAAACACC. It is translated as CASRLTGGAGNT. The full CDR3 sequence reads CASRLTGGAGNTIYF.

Details on this clone: The CDR3 extends 3 residues past the end of the read, so its final part is completed from the germline J gene. V gene TRBV5-1 combines with J gene TRBJ2-7; D unclear. The germline CDR1 and CDR2 sequences are SGHRS and YFSETQ. The CDR3 is made up of 11 amino acids. Trimming shortened V by 10 bases and J by 5 bases, and 13 bases separated the two germline ends. The CDR3 sequence is CAPEAPNEQYF. The sequenced part of the CDR3 DNA is TGCGCCCCCGAAGCCCCGAACGAG. Together with reference TRBV5-1 and TRBJ2-7, the CDR3 gives the full variable domain: KAGVTQTPRYLIKTRGQQVTLSCSPISGHRSVSWYQQTPGQGLQFLFEYFSETQRNKGNFPGRFSGRQFSNSRSEMNVSTLELGDSALYLCAPEAPNEQYFGPGTRLTVT.

This CDR3 is CSAPRTSGGFEQFF. The CDR3 bases that were read are TGCAGTGCTCCGAGGACTAGCGGGGGGTTTGAG. The V gene is TRBV20-1, the J gene TRBJ2-1, with 14 bases identical to TRBD2. The read comes to an end 3 residues before the CDR3 does, leaving the germline J gene to fill in the end. The germline V gene encodes CDR1 DFQATT and CDR2 SNEGSKA (reference sequence). J gave up 9 bases and V 5 bases, and 6 bases lay outside the gene matches. The CDR3 totals 14 residues.

In regard to this clone: The DNA ends 3 residues before the CDR3 does, and the rest of the CDR3 is filled in from the germline J gene. This chain connects TRBV6-2 or TRBV6-3 to TRBJ1-2, with 9 bases aligning to TRBD1. Germline CDR1 MNHEY, CDR2 SVGEGT. The CDR3 length is 15 residues. Partial CDR3 DNA: TGTGCCAGCAGTTACTTCGGGACAGGGTCGTACGAC. Protein sequence: CASSYFGTGSYD. The entire CDR3 protein is CASSYFGTGSYDYTF.

A word on this clone: The read ends 3 residues before the CDR3 terminus; that terminus is restored from the germline J gene. The V call is TRBV2, the J call TRBJ1-2; 10 bases align to TRBD1. Germline loops: CDR1 SNHLY, CDR2 FYNNEI. This CDR3 region has 14 residues. CDR3 bases read: TGTGCCAGCTGTAAGGAGACAGGGGGCGTAGGC. It yields the protein CASCKETGGVG. The whole CDR3 sequence reads CASCKETGGVGYTF.

This clone registers medium-sized by frequency. The CDR3 end lies 3 residues beyond the end of the read and is filled in from the germline J gene. V is TRBV7-9 and J is TRBJ1-2; 9 bases align to TRBD1. The CDR3 contains 15 residues. CDR1 and CDR2 (germline): SEHNR, FQNEAQ (reference sequence). Unmatched junction bases numbered 6, after V lost 4 bases and J lost 3 bases. Partial CDR3 DNA: TGTGCCAGCAGCTACCCGACAGGGGGGGACTATGGC. It translates to CASSYPTGGDYG. The whole CDR3 protein is CASSYPTGGDYGYTF.

Turning to this clone: The read falls 3 residues short of the CDR3 end, and the missing part is taken from the germline J gene. V gene TRBV7-6 combines with J gene TRBJ2-5, with D perhaps matching TRBD1 (6 bases). Trimming stripped 4 bases from V and 2 bases from J, with 17 bases between. The CDR3 is 16 amino acids. Germline assignment: CDR1 SGHVS and CDR2 FNYEAQ. Here the CDR3 reads CASSSQSSGTQETQYF. The CDR3 DNA, read in part, is TGTGCCAGCAGCTCTCAATCATCGGGGACACAAGAGACC.

As concerns this clone: The missing CDR3 end, 3 residues past where the read stops, is filled in from the germline J gene. The chain carries TRBV10-3 and TRBJ2-2; 7 bases line up with TRBD2. Germline V CDR1 and CDR2: ENHRY, SYGVKD. The J segment lost 1 base and the V segment lost 8 bases, leaving 1 base of the junction unmatched. This CDR3 spans 13 amino acids. Incomplete CDR3 DNA: TGTGCCATCTCTAGCGGGAACACCGGGGAG. Amino acid sequence: CAISSGNTGE. The whole CDR3 reads CAISSGNTGELFF.

As regards this clone: The CDR3 end falls 3 residues outside the read, so it is completed with the germline J gene. The chain employs TRBV19 and TRBJ2-5; weak D call: TRBD1 (6 bases). The ends were cut back, 7 bases at V and 5 bases at J, with 14 bases in the middle. In germline, CDR1 is LNHDA, CDR2 SQIVND (reference sequence). This CDR3 is 13 amino acids long. The part of the CDR3 DNA that was read is TGTGCCAGTATGGTGACAGGTCAGGAGACC. Translated, it gives CASMVTGQET. In full, the CDR3 is CASMVTGQETQYF.

Worth noting for this clone: The observed sequence ends 3 residues before the CDR3 terminus, with the missing tail filled in from the germline J gene. V gene TRBV5-1 combines with J gene TRBJ2-3, with TRBD2 matching 13 bases. Per the germline V gene, CDR1 is SGHRS and CDR2 is YFSETQ. The length of the CDR3 is 16 residues. Unmatched junction bases numbered 5, after V lost 4 bases and J lost 3 bases. The CDR3 reads CASSLRLAGGTDTQYF. Incomplete CDR3 DNA: TGCGCCAGCAGCCTCCGACTAGCGGGGGGAACAGATACG.

On this clone itself: With the read ending 3 residues before the CDR3 end, the germline J gene is used to fill in that end. The rearrangement links TRBV5-1 to TRBJ2-1; D is undetermined. The CDR3 consists of 12 residues. CDR1 and CDR2 from the germline V gene are SGHRS and YFSETQ. Deletions cut 1 base from V and 7 bases from J, with 6 bases between. The CDR3 is CASSLYGNEQFF. The DNA read from the CDR3 is TGCGCCAGCAGCTTGTACGGTAATGAG.

Note on this clone: The read is 3 residues too short to cover the CDR3 end, so that end is filled in from the germline J gene. The chain carries TRBV7-2 and TRBJ2-3, with D tentatively TRBD2 (6 bases). This CDR3 region has 14 residues. Trimming took 5 bases from V and 4 from J, leaving 13 bases between them. Per the germline V gene, CDR1 is SGHTA and CDR2 is FQGNSA. The CDR3 region is CASSPLTSSDTQYF. CDR3 bases read: TGTGCCAGCAGCCCTCTTACTAGCTCAGATACG. The full variable domain, rest sourced from reference TRBV7-2 and TRBJ2-3, is GAGVSQSPSNKVTEKGKDVELRCDPISGHTALYWYRQSLGQGLEFLIYFQGNSAPDKSGLPSDRFSAERTGGSVSTLTIQRTQQEDSAVYLCASSPLTSSDTQYFGPGTRLTVL.

With respect to this clone: The CDR3 end lies 3 residues beyond the end of the read and is filled in from the germline J gene. This chain connects TRBV7-9 to TRBJ2-5; D gene unclear. The CDR3 runs to 14 residues. Trimming shortened V by 2 bases and J by 3 bases, and 10 bases separated the two germline ends. Germline V gene sequence: CDR1 SEHNR, CDR2 FQNEAQ (reference sequence). The CDR3 reads CASSLRGNEETQYF. The sequenced CDR3 bases are TGTGCCAGCAGCTTACGTGGCAATGAAGAGACC.

Worth noting for this clone: The read ends 3 residues shy of where the CDR3 ends; the end is completed using the germline J gene. V and J are TRBV12-3 or TRBV12-4 and TRBJ2-2; D might be TRBD1 (6 bases). Trimming shortened V by 7 bases and J by 6 bases, and 12 bases separated the two germline ends. The CDR3 extends over 13 amino acids. The DNA read from the CDR3 is TGTGCCAGCAACCCCAGACAGGCCGGGGAG. This encodes CASNPRQAGE. The entire CDR3 protein is CASNPRQAGELFF.

In regard to this clone: The CDR3 extends 3 residues past the end of the read, so its final part is completed from the germline J gene. The V gene is TRBV20-1, the J gene TRBJ2-1; 9 bases agree with TRBD1. The germline V gene encodes CDR1 DFQATT and CDR2 SNEGSKA (reference sequence). Germline trimming cut 2 bases from V and 6 bases from J; bases unmatched to any gene: 8. The CDR3 is 15 residues long. CDR3 DNA (partial): TGCAGTGCTAGATCGGACAGGGGAGGCGGCAATGAG. Translated: CSARSDRGGGNE. The whole CDR3 protein reads CSARSDRGGGNEQFF.

The CDR3 DNA, read in part, is TGTGCCAGCAGCCGTCTAAACCCGGGACAGCATAATTCACCC. Encoded protein: CASSRLNPGQHNSP. The whole CDR3 is CASSRLNPGQHNSPLHF. The gene calls are TRBV6-2 or TRBV6-3 and TRBJ1-6, with 7 positions matching TRBD1. The read ends 3 residues early relative to the CDR3; the germline J gene fills the gap. Germline CDR1 reads MNHEY; CDR2 reads SVGEGT. The CDR3 has 17 residues. V was clipped by 6 bases and J by 5 bases; unmatched bases: 13.

About this clone itself: The read ends 3 residues before the CDR3 terminus; that terminus is restored from the germline J gene. The gene calls are TRBV30 and TRBJ1-2; 8 nucleotides align to TRBD1. This CDR3 contains 14 residues. In germline, CDR1 is GTSNPN, CDR2 SVGIG (reference sequence). The part of the CDR3 DNA that was read is TGTGCCTGGAGTGCGACAGGGGATATCTACGAC. This gives the protein CAWSATGDIYD. The full CDR3 protein is CAWSATGDIYDYTF.